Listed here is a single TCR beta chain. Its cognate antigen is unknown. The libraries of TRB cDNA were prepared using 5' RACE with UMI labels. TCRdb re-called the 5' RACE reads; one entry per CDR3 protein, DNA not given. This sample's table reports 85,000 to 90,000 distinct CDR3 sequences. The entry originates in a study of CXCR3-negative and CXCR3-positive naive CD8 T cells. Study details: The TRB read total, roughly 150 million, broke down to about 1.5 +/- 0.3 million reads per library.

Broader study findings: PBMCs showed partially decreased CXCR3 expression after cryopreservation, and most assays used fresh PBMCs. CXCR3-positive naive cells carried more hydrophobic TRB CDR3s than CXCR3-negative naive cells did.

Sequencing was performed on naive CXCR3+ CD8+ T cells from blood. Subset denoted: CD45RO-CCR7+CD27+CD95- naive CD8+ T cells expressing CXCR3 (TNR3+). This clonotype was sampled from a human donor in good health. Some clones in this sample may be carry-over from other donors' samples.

CDR3: CASSFVSQETQYF. The J gene is TRBJ2-5, the V gene TRBV12-3 or TRBV12-4. The CDR3 totals 13 residues.